Presented here are 17 T cell receptor beta chains from one specimen sequenced in a study of T cell repertoires in cytomegalovirus infection. MiXCR was run by TCRdb on the reads, yielding one entry per CDR3 protein. The sample has around 360,000 distinct CDR3 sequences, about 32% seen once. These receptors' targets are unknown. The sample here was cultured PBMCs, taken from culture after CMV antigen stimulation. These receptors were obtained from a human donor in good health (CMV status not recorded). Some clones in this sample may be carry-over from other donors' samples.

The chain uses TRBV11-1 and TRBJ1-1, with D uncertain. Trimming took 3 bases from V and 0 from J, leaving 11 bases between them. Germline V gene data show CDR1 as SGHAT and CDR2 as FQDESV (reference sequence). CDR3 length: 15 residues. The CDR3, as DNA: TGTGCCAGCAGCTTGTCAGACGGGATGAACACTGAAGCTTTCTTT. It yields the protein CASSLSDGMNTEAFF.

The V call is TRBV4-1, the J call TRBJ2-7; TRBD2 agrees at 13 bases. CDR1 and CDR2 (germline): MGHRA, YSYEKL. This CDR3 region has 16 residues. V shed 4 bases, J shed 2 bases, and the junction held 5 bases outside the gene matches. The CDR3 loop is CASSLRGTSGTYEQYF. The CDR3 DNA reads TGCGCCAGCAGCCTCAGGGGGACTAGCGGGACCTACGAGCAGTACTTC.

The chain combines TRBV24-1 with TRBJ2-1, with 11 nucleotides matching TRBD1. CDR1 is KGHDR and CDR2 is SFDVKD in the germline V gene. Losses at the gene ends were 0 bases for V and 7 bases for J; bases not matched to a gene: 4. CDR3 size: 16 residues. DNA for the CDR3: TGTGCCACCAGTGATTTGCAGGACAGGGGGCGGAATGAGCAGTTCTTC. Translated: CATSDLQDRGRNEQFF.

This clonotype was seen more than once but under ten times. The chain links TRBV27 to TRBJ2-7, with TRBD2 as a possible D gene (6 bases). The germline V and J ends were trimmed by 3 bases and 7 bases, with 16 bases remaining between them. Germline CDR1 reads MNHEY; CDR2 reads SMNVEV (reference sequence). This CDR3 comprises 14 residues. CDR3 sequence reads: CASSFRREASEQYF. In DNA form, the CDR3 reads TGTGCCAGCAGTTTCCGGCGGGAAGCTTCAGAGCAGTACTTC.

The V and J genes are TRBV19 and TRBJ2-1, with 8 positions matching TRBD1. V was pared by 6 bases and J by 15 bases, with 10 bases of the junction left unmatched. This CDR3 is 12 amino acids long. Germline-derived CDR1 and CDR2 are LNHDA and SQIVND (reference sequence). The CDR3 DNA reads as TGTGCCAGTAGCCGACAGGGGCAGGGACGGTTCTTC. It yields the protein CASSRQGQGRFF.

The rearrangement joins TRBV7-9 to TRBJ2-7; 8 positions agree with TRBD1. The CDR3 sequence is 14 residues long. Trimming took 3 bases from V and 2 from J; bases not matched to a gene: 3. Per germline, CDR1 SEHNR and CDR2 FQNEAQ (reference sequence). CDR3 sequence: CASSFGTGPYEQYF. Written as DNA, the CDR3 is TGTGCCAGCAGCTTCGGGACAGGACCCTACGAGCAGTACTTC.

This clonotype was seen a single time. The rearrangement joins TRBV10-3 to TRBJ2-3; 7 positions match TRBD2. V lost 6 bases and J lost 4; bases outside the gene matches: 7. CDR1 is ENHRY, CDR2 SYGVKD, per germline. The CDR3 loop spans 14 amino acids. Here the CDR3 reads CAISRERDSDTQYF. The CDR3 nucleotides are TGTGCCATCAGCCGTGAGCGGGATTCAGATACGCAGTATTTT.

The rearrangement links TRBV19 to TRBJ2-3, with 7 bases fitting TRBD1. Germline CDR1 reads LNHDA; CDR2 reads SQIVND (reference sequence). The trim removed 7 bases at V and 2 bases at J, leaving 9 bases unmatched. This CDR3 contains 15 residues. Here the CDR3 reads CASTLGQPATDTQYF. CDR3 DNA: TGTGCCAGTACATTGGGACAGCCCGCCACAGATACGCAGTATTTT.

This chain joins TRBV6-2 or TRBV6-3 and TRBJ2-1; 10 positions agree with TRBD2. The CDR3 length is 17 residues. After removal of 1 base from V and 4 bases from J, the junction contained 7 bases not matched to a gene. The germline gives CDR1 MNHEY, CDR2 SVGEGT. This CDR3 reads CASSYLLAGVFYNEQFF. The CDR3 nucleotides are TGTGCCAGCAGTTACTTGCTAGCGGGAGTATTTTACAATGAGCAGTTCTTC.

This chain joins TRBV19 and TRBJ2-1, with D possibly being TRBD1 (5 bases). The CDR3 totals 14 residues. Deletions cut 6 bases from V and 0 bases from J, with 9 bases between. CDR1 is LNHDA and CDR2 is SQIVND in the germline V gene (reference sequence). CDR3 amino acids: CASRKGDSYNEQFF. Here the CDR3 DNA reads TGTGCCAGTAGGAAAGGGGACTCCTACAATGAGCAGTTCTTC.

This clonotype has a count of ten or more. The chain's CDR3 is CASSLSPQPNTEAFF. The CDR3 nucleotides are TGTGCCAGCAGCTTAAGCCCCCAACCCAACACTGAAGCTTTCTTT. The chain is built from TRBV7-2 and TRBJ1-1; the D is unclear. CDR1 and CDR2 (germline): SGHTA, FQGNSA. The CDR3 has 15 residues. Trimming pared 2 bases from V and 2 bases from J, leaving 12 bases between.

This chain connects TRBV7-2 to TRBJ2-1; the match to TRBD2 covers 12 bases. Germline CDR1 is SGHTA and CDR2 is FQGNSA. The CDR3 totals 15 residues. V gave up 6 bases and J gave up 6 bases; unmatched junction bases: 6. The CDR3 sequence is CASREWTSGTNEQFF. The CDR3 region has the DNA TGTGCCAGCAGAGAATGGACTAGCGGGACCAATGAGCAGTTCTTC.

The chain links TRBV7-2 to TRBJ2-2; D is unresolved. Looked up from germline, CDR1 is SGHTA and CDR2 is FQGNSA. The V gene lost 5 bases and the J gene lost 4 bases, with 14 bases spanning the gap. The CDR3 has 15 residues. The CDR3: CASSLGSTGTGELFF. CDR3 nucleotide sequence: TGTGCCAGCAGCCTGGGGTCTACGGGCACCGGGGAGCTGTTTTTT.

This sequence joins TRBV6-2 or TRBV6-3 and TRBJ2-7; 8 nucleotides line up with TRBD2. The CDR3 has 15 amino acids. Germline V CDR1 and CDR2: MNHEY, SVGEGT. V lost 2 bases, J lost 1 base, and 4 bases stayed unmatched. CDR3: CASSYVLAASYEQYF. In DNA, the CDR3 is TGTGCCAGCAGTTACGTACTAGCGGCGTCCTACGAGCAGTACTTC.

V and J are TRBV5-5 and TRBJ1-6; TRBD1 matches at 9 bases. The CDR3 sequence is 15 residues long. J was trimmed by 3 bases and V by 8 bases; bases with no gene match: 6. Germline assignment: CDR1 SGHKS and CDR2 YYEKEE (reference sequence). The CDR3 region is CASNRDRVYNSPLHF. The CDR3 DNA follows: TGTGCCAGTAACCGGGACAGGGTCTATAATTCACCCCTCCACTTT.

This chain joins TRBV7-3 and TRBJ2-1; D unclear. The germline CDR1 and CDR2 sequences are SGHTA and FQGTGA. V lost 1 base to trimming and J lost 0 bases, with 10 bases between them. The CDR3 contains 16 residues. CDR3 amino acids: CASSLIARSSYNEQFF. CDR3 sequence (DNA): TGTGCCAGCAGCTTAATAGCAAGAAGCTCCTACAATGAGCAGTTCTTC.

In its sample, this clonotype was seen a few times. This chain links TRBV10-3 with TRBJ2-3; a weak D match, TRBD1 (5 bases). V shed 9 bases and J shed 8 bases, with 18 bases lying between them. Per germline, CDR1 ENHRY and CDR2 SYGVKD. The CDR3 covers 13 residues. For the CDR3, the DNA is TGTGCCATAGAAAGACAGAGTTCGGGTACGCAGTATTTT. Amino acids: CAIERQSSGTQYF.